The 24 T cell receptor beta chains in this list originate from one sample, sequenced in a study of shared clonotypes between healthy human individuals. CD45RO-negative cells were positively selected for CCR7, leaving out terminally differentiated effector memory CD45RA+ cells. Produced via immunoSEQ multiplex PCR; TCRdb's table is partial and in-frame only. The sample yields hundreds of thousands of clones, roughly nine tenths seen once. The sequenced sample consisted of naive CD8+ T cells sorted from blood. Every receptor here comes from a man aged 25-45 years in good health.

The V call is TRBV14, the J call TRBJ2-3; 12 bases line up with TRBD2. Per the germline V gene, CDR1 is SGHDN and CDR2 is FVKESK. The CDR3 runs to 16 residues. The junction had 2 bases not matched to a gene; V was cut back by 0 bases and J by 4 bases. Written as DNA, the CDR3 is TGTGCCAGCAGCCAAGAGCTAGCGGGAGGGCCAGATACGCAGTATTTT. Encoded protein: CASSQELAGGPDTQYF.

The genes are TRBV19 and TRBJ1-5; TRBD1 matches at 8 bases. The CDR3 extends over 16 amino acids. Per the germline V gene, CDR1 is LNHDA and CDR2 is SQIVND (reference sequence). V lost 4 bases, J lost 5 bases, and 10 bases stayed unmatched. CDR3 nucleotides: TGTGCCAGTAGTAGAGGGTGGACAGGGAGGGATCAGCCCCAGCATTTT. Translating gives CASSRGWTGRDQPQHF.

This clone was counted once. The V call is TRBV27, the J call TRBJ2-7; D ambiguous. V lost 6 bases, J lost 0 bases, and 15 bases lay in between. This CDR3 comprises 15 residues. Germline CDR1 and CDR2: MNHEY and SMNVEV (reference sequence). DNA for the CDR3: TGTGCCAGCAGCCCCCTTGACTCGAGCTCCTACGAGCAGTACTTC. Residues: CASSPLDSSSYEQYF.

For this clone: Other DNA variants within this sample encode the same CDR3. The chain is built from TRBV29-1 and TRBJ2-1; D gene ambiguous. The V gene's germline CDR1 is SQVTM and CDR2 ANQGSEA. V was clipped by 3 bases and J by 6 bases, with 6 bases between them. The CDR3 extends over 11 amino acids. In DNA form, the CDR3 reads TGCAGCGTTGACTTCCGCAATGAGCAGTTCTTC. Protein sequence: CSVDFRNEQFF.

V and J are TRBV28 and TRBJ2-2; D not resolved. Germline V lookup: CDR1 MDHEN, CDR2 SYDVKM. Trimming left V 3 bases short and J 1 base short, with 9 bases between. This CDR3 is built from 15 residues. The CDR3 DNA reads TGTGCCAGCAGTTTTTTGAGTGGGAACACCGGGGAGCTGTTTTTT. It is translated as CASSFLSGNTGELFF.

The table lists this clone with a few counts. V gene TRBV6-4 combines with J gene TRBJ2-1; D unresolved. Between the trimmed V and J ends, which lost 2 bases and 0 bases, there was a span of 8 bases. Germline V gene data show CDR1 as MRHNA and CDR2 as SNTAGT. The CDR3 contains 15 residues. The CDR3, as DNA: TGTGCCAGCAGTGACGGCGAGAGCTCCTACAATGAGCAGTTCTTC. It is translated as CASSDGESSYNEQFF.

The chain couples TRBV16 to TRBJ2-3; D gene ambiguous. V lost 1 base and J lost 0, with 5 bases in between. Germline V gene data show CDR1 as KGHSY and CDR2 as FQNENV. This CDR3 is 14 amino acids long. CDR3: CASSQFGSTDTQYF. CDR3 sequence (DNA): TGTGCCAGCAGCCAATTTGGAAGCACAGATACGCAGTATTTT.

This chain joins TRBV5-5 and TRBJ2-3, with 8 bases fitting TRBD2. V was clipped by 3 bases and J by 2 bases; unmatched bases: 11. Per the germline V gene, CDR1 is SGHKS and CDR2 is YYEKEE (reference sequence). The CDR3 runs to 17 residues. CDR3 nucleotide sequence: TGTGCCAGCAGCTCCCCTTTAGCGGGACCCATCACAGATACGCAGTATTTT. Its translation is CASSSPLAGPITDTQYF.

The chain combines TRBV27 with TRBJ2-3; weak D call: TRBD1 (6 bases). The CDR3 has 15 residues. CDR1 MNHEY and CDR2 SMNVEV come from the germline V gene (reference sequence). Trimming shortened V by 5 bases and J by 6 bases, and 18 bases separated the two germline ends. In DNA, the CDR3 is TGTGCCAGCAGTCAGGGGCGACCGTCCTGGGATACGCAGTATTTT. Amino acid sequence: CASSQGRPSWDTQYF.

This chain uses TRBV7-5 with TRBJ2-7. TRBV7-5 is labeled a pseudogene. This CDR3 has 13 amino acids. Here the CDR3 DNA reads TGTGCCAGCAGCCTTCCCGACGGCTACGAGCAGTACTTC. Its protein is CASSLPDGYEQYF.

V is TRBV6-5 and J is TRBJ2-5; D not resolved. Germline V gene lookup returns CDR1 MNHEY and CDR2 SVGAGI. With 4 bases removed from V and 6 bases from J, the gap between germline ends came to 9 bases. The CDR3 totals 12 residues. DNA for the CDR3: TGTGCCAGCAGTTCAGCGACCCAGACCCAGTACTTC. Encoded protein: CASSSATQTQYF.

The chain combines TRBV2 with TRBJ2-1; TRBD2 matches 11 bases. The CDR3 is 15 residues long. Germline V CDR1 and CDR2: SNHLY, FYNNEI. V was clipped by 8 bases and J by 8 bases; unmatched bases: 11. CDR3 nucleotide sequence: TGTGCCAGCCTACGGGGGACTAGCGGCCTCGATGAGCAGTTCTTC. This translates into CASLRGTSGLDEQFF.

This chain uses TRBV29-1 with TRBJ2-3; D unresolved. This CDR3 has 13 amino acids. V lost 4 bases to trimming and J lost 1 base, with 9 bases between them. Germline V gene data show CDR1 as SQVTM and CDR2 as ANQGSEA. CDR3 amino acids: CSVAGFRTDTQYF. The CDR3 DNA reads as TGCAGCGTTGCGGGTTTCCGCACAGATACGCAGTATTTT.

V is TRBV2 and J is TRBJ2-1; maybe TRBD2 (5 bases). Germline lookup yields CDR1 SNHLY and CDR2 FYNNEI. The CDR3 is 10 residues long. Trimming took off 11 bases at V and 10 bases at J, with 12 bases between the two ends. CDR3 nucleotides: TGTGCCCTATCGCGGGCAGAGCAGTTCTTC. As protein: CALSRAEQFF.

The rearrangement joins TRBV11-2 to TRBJ1-1, with TRBD1 as a possible D gene (6 bases). V was cut by 3 bases and J by 3 bases, with 14 bases left in between. Germline CDR1 reads SGHAT; CDR2 reads FQNNGV. The CDR3 consists of 15 residues. In DNA form, the CDR3 reads TGTGCCAGCAGCTTTAGAGGAGGGGGGCACACTGAAGCTTTCTTT. Protein product: CASSFRGGGHTEAFF. Variable domain in full (rest from reference TRBV11-2 and TRBJ1-1): EAGVAQSPRYKIIEKRQSVAFWCNPISGHATLYWYQQILGQGPKLLIQFQNNGVVDDSQLPKDRFSAERLKGVDSTLKIQPAKLEDSAVYLCASSFRGGGHTEAFFGQGTRLTVV.

J is TRBJ2-1 and V is TRBV4-2; no definite D call. The CDR3 extends over 17 amino acids. Looked up from germline, CDR1 is LGHNA and CDR2 is YNFKEQ. The ends were cut back, 0 bases at V and 2 bases at J, with 14 bases in the middle. The CDR3 region is CASSQDPADLTYNEQFF. The CDR3 DNA is TGTGCCAGCAGCCAAGATCCCGCGGATCTCACCTACAATGAGCAGTTCTTC.

This clone appeared a single time. The genes are TRBV29-1 and TRBJ2-2; D is unresolved. CDR1 is SQVTM, CDR2 ANQGSEA, per germline. V was trimmed by 7 bases and J by 3 bases, leaving 3 bases between them. The CDR3 sequence is 10 residues long. For the CDR3, the DNA is TGCAGCGGATACACCGGGGAGCTGTTTTTT. It is translated as CSGYTGELFF.

Regarding this clone: Other DNA sequences in this specimen translate into the identical CDR3. The chain couples TRBV11-2 to TRBJ2-7, with 7 bases aligning to TRBD1. This CDR3 region has 14 residues. The germline CDR1 and CDR2 sequences are SGHAT and FQNNGV. V was pared by 1 base and J by 3 bases, with 3 bases of the junction left unmatched. CDR3 amino acids: CASSLGTGFYEQYF. CDR3 nucleotides: TGTGCCAGCAGCTTAGGGACAGGTTTCTACGAGCAGTACTTC.

The CDR3 loop is CASSIVASPNQPQHF. CDR3 sequence (DNA): TGTGCCAGTAGTATAGTGGCATCCCCCAATCAGCCCCAGCATTTT. The chain combines TRBV19 with TRBJ1-5; D is unclear. Germline lookup yields CDR1 LNHDA and CDR2 SQIVND (reference sequence). The CDR3 sequence is 15 residues long. Trimming stripped 1 base from V and 3 bases from J, with 10 bases between.

The V and J genes are TRBV7-9 and TRBJ2-1, with D perhaps assigned TRBD1 or TRBD2 (5 bases each). CDR3 size: 16 residues. Per the germline V gene, CDR1 is SEHNR and CDR2 is FQNEAQ (reference sequence). V lost 5 bases and J 3 bases, leaving 17 bases between the germline ends. This CDR3 is CASSPPLGGGYNEQFF. The CDR3 nucleotides read TGTGCCAGCAGCCCCCCCCTCGGTGGGGGCTACAATGAGCAGTTCTTC.

The gene calls are TRBV7-8 and TRBJ1-1, with 8 bases identical to TRBD1. Germline V gives CDR1 SGHVS, CDR2 FQNEAQ. V lost 2 bases, J lost 3 bases, and 5 bases stayed unmatched. This CDR3 has 15 residues. This CDR3 is CASSLQGAGDTEAFF. Here the CDR3 DNA reads TGTGCCAGCAGCTTACAGGGGGCAGGAGACACTGAAGCTTTCTTT.

The chain has TRBV30 and TRBJ2-5; 13 positions agree with TRBD2. From germline, CDR1 is GTSNPN and CDR2 SVGIG (reference sequence). J gave up 5 bases and V 2 bases, and 8 bases lay outside the gene matches. The CDR3 sequence is 16 residues long. CDR3 DNA: TGTGCCTGGAGTCTTCCGGGACTAGCGGGAATTGAGACCCAGTACTTC. Translated: CAWSLPGLAGIETQYF.

The genes are TRBV5-1 and TRBJ2-7; possible D gene TRBD2, 5 bases. In germline, CDR1 is SGHRS, CDR2 YFSETQ. There are 14 residues in the CDR3. With 4 bases removed from V and 1 base from J, the gap between germline ends came to 12 bases. CDR3 region: CASSPGTSSYEQYF. The CDR3 nucleotides read TGCGCCAGCAGCCCGGGAACTTCATCCTACGAGCAGTACTTC.

This rearrangement joins TRBV4-1 to TRBJ2-7; 8 bases are a match to TRBD2. Germline trimming cut 0 bases from V and 3 bases from J; bases unmatched to any gene: 7. CDR1 and CDR2 (germline): MGHRA, YSYEKL. This CDR3 region has 16 residues. CDR3 in amino acids: CASSQDSLAGNYEQYF. CDR3 nucleotides: TGCGCCAGCAGCCAAGATTCCCTAGCGGGTAACTACGAGCAGTACTTC.